This T cell receptor (beta chain) was recorded in a study of blood T cell repertoires in COVID-19. The protocol was immunoSEQ multiplex PCR, while the TCRdb copy is restricted to in-frame clones and leaves out a portion. Among around 340,000 clones, around four fifths were seen once, and the ten largest hold under 3%. V was trimmed by 0 bases and J by 5 bases, leaving 12 bases between them. Germline assignment: CDR1 SGHAT and CDR2 FQNNGV. The CDR3 consists of 15 residues. The clonotype comes from a young man with active or convalescent COVID-19. Material for sequencing was peripheral blood. The rearrangement links TRBV11-2 to TRBJ2-3; D is unclear. The CDR3 region is CASSLDQRALDTQYF. The CDR3 nucleotides read TGTGCCAGCAGCTTAGATCAGCGCGCGCTAGATACGCAGTATTTT.